This note documents a single T cell receptor (beta chain) sequence. Its antigen is not known. This sample was included in a study of OX40 agonist ivuxolimab in advanced cancers. Study details: Prior anti-PD-1, anti-PD-L1 or anti-CTLA-4 therapy was allowed; around 43% had some.

Trimming left V 2 bases short and J 7 bases short, with 15 bases between. Germline CDR1 and CDR2: SNHLY and FYNNEI. The CDR3 is made up of 15 amino acids. Libraries were prepared by immunoSEQ multiplex PCR; TCRdb keeps only in-frame clonotypes and omits some of them. The table records 20,000 to 30,000 clones, 76% of them present only once. Study findings and constraints: Averaging showed that CD8+ T cells had more expanded clones than CD4+ did.

Samples of blood were obtained at baseline, on cycle 4 day 1, and on cycle 7 day 1. The input for sequencing was CD4+ or CD8+ T cells sorted from blood, taken in a trial of the OX40 agonist ivuxolimab. The sequence was collected from an adult with an advanced solid tumor such as melanoma, head and neck, liver or kidney cancer. The chain joins TRBV2 to TRBJ2-1; D gene uncertain. The CDR3 is CASSEFISRPNEQFF. The CDR3, as DNA: TGTGCCAGCAGTGAATTCATATCCCGGCCGAATGAGCAGTTCTTC.